One sample yielded the 8 T cell receptor beta chains listed below, sequenced in a study of cytomegalovirus exposure and HLA in healthy donors. It was with 60 Vbeta and 13 Jbeta primers that the PCR ran. Clones were sequenced by immunoSEQ multiplex PCR, and TCRdb holds only the in-frame ones, with some missing. The sample has under 110,000 clones, roughly four fifths seen once. Sequencing input: PBMCs. The source of these receptors is a man aged 55 to 70 in good health and CMV-seronegative.

The CDR3 here is CASSFGDRTSNEQFF. The CDR3, as DNA: TGTGCCAGCAGTTTTGGGGACAGGACGTCCAATGAGCAGTTCTTC. The V and J genes are TRBV28 and TRBJ2-1; 8 bases match TRBD1. Germline CDR1 MDHEN, CDR2 SYDVKM. V shed 3 bases, J shed 6 bases, and the junction held 7 bases outside the gene matches. The CDR3 is 15 residues long.

The rearrangement links TRBV5-1 to TRBJ2-5; 8 bases line up with TRBD2. The closer fit of TRBJ2-7 to the DNA end suggests the J call may be wrong. This CDR3 comprises 15 residues. Germline CDR1 SGHRS, CDR2 YFSETQ. In DNA form, the CDR3 reads TGCGCCAGCAGCTCCATAGGCAGCGGGGGCGACGAGCAGTACTTC. As protein: CASSSIGSGGDEQYF.

The chain combines TRBV9 with TRBJ1-1; no clear D gene. The germline V gene has CDR1 SGDLS and CDR2 YYNGEE. V was cut by 4 bases and J by 5 bases, with 12 bases left in between. The CDR3 contains 13 residues. The CDR3 coding sequence is TGTGCCAGCAGCCCGGGGAGTTTAACTGAAGCTTTCTTT. Residues: CASSPGSLTEAFF.

J is TRBJ1-2 and V is TRBV15; D gene ambiguous. Trimming removed 0 bases at V and 0 bases at J, with 8 bases between. The CDR3 has 15 amino acids. Per the germline V gene, CDR1 is LNHNV and CDR2 is YYDKDF (reference sequence). Here the CDR3 reads CATSRERLANYGYTF. The CDR3 DNA sequence: TGTGCCACCAGCAGAGAACGATTAGCTAACTATGGCTACACCTTC.

The chain combines TRBV6-1 with TRBJ2-5; TRBD1 agrees at 9 bases. This CDR3 has 17 amino acids. The ends lost 3 bases at V and 4 bases at J; junction bases unmatched: 12. Germline CDR1 reads MNHNS; CDR2 reads SASEGT. This CDR3 reads CASSERPQGANLETQYF. CDR3 DNA sequence: TGTGCCAGCAGTGAGCGACCACAGGGGGCGAATTTAGAGACCCAGTACTTC.

Here the CDR3 DNA reads TGTGCCAGCAGCTTAACAGGACAGGCCTGGGACGAGCAGTACTTC. It translates to CASSLTGQAWDEQYF. The chain combines TRBV7-2 with TRBJ2-7; 7 bases map to TRBD1. Germline CDR1 SGHTA, CDR2 FQGNSA. Unmatched junction bases numbered 9, after V lost 2 bases and J lost 5 bases. The CDR3 totals 15 residues.

J is TRBJ1-1 and V is TRBV5-1; 7 bases agree with TRBD1. Trimming cost V 4 bases and J 1 base; bases outside gene matches: 10. Germline V gene lookup returns CDR1 SGHRS and CDR2 YFSETQ. CDR3 length: 16 amino acids. CDR3 nucleotide sequence: TGCGCCAGCAGCAACCTAAAACAGGGGACGAACACTGAAGCTTTCTTT. It translates to CASSNLKQGTNTEAFF. The full variable domain, in which reference TRBV5-1 and TRBJ1-1 provide the parts outside the CDR3, is KAGVTQTPRYLIKTRGQQVTLSCSPISGHRSVSWYQQTPGQGLQFLFEYFSETQRNKGNFPGRFSGRQFSNSRSEMNVSTLELGDSALYLCASSNLKQGTNTEAFFGQGTRLTVV.

The table lists this clone with a few counts. The J gene is TRBJ1-6, the V gene TRBV7-9, with D possibly being TRBD1 (6 bases). Germline-derived CDR1 and CDR2 are SEHNR and FQNEAQ (reference sequence). The length of the CDR3 is 14 residues. V shed 5 bases and J shed 6 bases, with 11 bases lying between them. The CDR3 here is CASSLRGSNSPLHF. CDR3 nucleotides: TGTGCCAGCAGCCTCAGGGGCAGTAATTCACCCCTCCACTTT.